This record concerns one TCR beta chain sequence. Positively selected for CCR7, the CD45RO-negative cells used as naive CD8 cells excluded terminally differentiated effector memory CD45RA+ cells. Here immunoSEQ multiplex PCR was the method, and the copy in TCRdb shows in-frame clones only, minus some. The sample yields about 680,000 clones, about 91% seen once. These data are taken from a study of shared clonotypes between healthy human individuals. In the study overall: A donor's plate count was three for CD4 naive and three for CD4 memory; CD8 naive had two and CD8 memory one.

The receptor's source is a man aged 25-45 years in good health. Sequencing was carried out using naive CD8+ T cells sorted from blood.

CDR3 nucleotide sequence: TGTGCCAGCACCCTCCGGGACAGGAATTACGAGCAGTACTTC. Translated: CASTLRDRNYEQYF. The chain links TRBV5-6 to TRBJ2-7; the match to TRBD1 covers 8 bases. There are 14 residues in the CDR3. After removal of 6 bases from V and 4 bases from J, the junction contained 9 bases not matched to a gene. Germline CDR1 SGHDT, CDR2 YYEEEE.